A single T cell receptor (beta chain) is shown here with its context. This sample stems from a study of blood T cell repertoires in COVID-19. Sequencing used immunoSEQ multiplex PCR; TCRdb keeps in-frame clones, though not all of them. The sample contains more than 110,000 clones, about nine tenths of which appear only once. What the recovered Cohort 3 donors had was two negative PCRs, clearance, or symptom resolution. Deletions cut 2 bases from V and 9 bases from J, with 8 bases between. The CDR3 is 12 residues long. Germline V gives CDR1 MNHEY, CDR2 SVGAGI. J is TRBJ1-5 and V is TRBV6-5; TRBD1 is a possible D gene (5 bases). The TCR was taken from a man aged 45-60 years who had recovered from COVID-19. Sequences were obtained from PBMCs or T cells enriched from blood (not recorded which). CDR3: CASSYRGGPQHF. The CDR3 nucleotides are TGTGCCAGCAGTTACAGGGGTGGGCCCCAGCATTTT.